The 32 T cell receptor beta chains reported below all come from one sample, sequenced in a study of CD8 T cells in Susac syndrome. Reverse transcription of roughly 0.45 to 1 ug RNA used random hexamers. TCRdb re-analysed the immunoSEQ multiplex PCR reads in MiXCR, keeping a single row per CDR3 protein. The sample lists roughly 180,000 distinct CDR3 sequences; 90% to 95% were seen once. The source material was CD4+ T cells from PBMCs. The source is a human donor in good health.

The V call is TRBV7-9, the J call TRBJ2-3; 8 bases align to TRBD1. Trimming cost V 3 bases and J 6 bases; bases outside gene matches: 5. This CDR3 has 14 residues. The germline gives CDR1 SEHNR, CDR2 FQNEAQ (reference sequence). CDR3 DNA: TGTGCCAGCAGCTTGTCAGGGGGCGCCGATACGCAGTATTTT. This gives the protein CASSLSGGADTQYF.

The V call is TRBV29-1, the J call TRBJ1-5, with 9 bases identical to TRBD1. Per germline, CDR1 SQVTM and CDR2 ANQGSEA. The trim removed 6 bases at V and 3 bases at J, leaving 9 bases unmatched. The CDR3 runs 15 residues. The CDR3 spells CSVATGGDPNQPQHF. In DNA, the CDR3 is TGCAGCGTAGCAACAGGGGGCGATCCCAATCAGCCCCAGCATTTT.

CDR3 residues: CSVEDRHSNYGYTF. The DNA for the CDR3 is TGCAGCGTTGAAGACCGGCACTCTAACTATGGCTACACCTTC. The chain links TRBV29-1 to TRBJ1-2; D remains ambiguous. The germline V and J ends were trimmed by 0 bases and 0 bases, with 8 bases remaining between them. This CDR3 comprises 14 residues. CDR1 and CDR2 from the germline V gene are SQVTM and ANQGSEA.

The V and J genes are TRBV7-3 and TRBJ2-7; D not resolved. The germline V gene encodes CDR1 SGHTA and CDR2 FQGTGA. V shed 4 bases and J shed 7 bases, with 8 bases lying between them. The CDR3 runs 11 residues. This CDR3 is CASSSGSEQYF. CDR3 bases: TGTGCCAGCAGCTCCGGGTCGGAGCAGTACTTC.

The V and J genes are TRBV27 and TRBJ1-2, with 8 bases lining up with TRBD1. Germline-derived CDR1 and CDR2 are MNHEY and SMNVEV (reference sequence). Trimming at V came to 6 bases and at J to 3 bases, leaving 9 bases not matched to a gene. CDR3 size: 15 residues. The CDR3 region has the DNA TGTGCCAGCAGGATTTCGGACAGGGCATACTATGGCTACACCTTC. Translated: CASRISDRAYYGYTF.

The chain recombines TRBV7-2 with TRBJ2-7; D might be TRBD1 (5 bases). Trimming took 4 bases from V and 6 from J, leaving 13 bases between them. This CDR3 spans 13 amino acids. Germline V lookup: CDR1 SGHTA, CDR2 FQGNSA. The CDR3, as DNA: TGTGCCAGCAGCTCCCAGGGCCCCGGCGAGCAGTACTTC. Protein: CASSSQGPGEQYF.

The CDR3 loop reads CASPGIDSNQPQHF. CDR3 sequence (DNA): TGTGCCAGCCCAGGGATTGATAGCAATCAGCCCCAGCATTTT. The chain links TRBV6-4 to TRBJ1-5; TRBD1 is a possible D gene (5 bases). The CDR3 spans 14 residues. The germline gives CDR1 MRHNA, CDR2 SNTAGT. The V end lost 8 bases, the J end lost 0 bases, and 11 bases lay between the germline ends.

The chain has TRBV21-1 and TRBJ1-2; the table's D call TRBD1 went unverified against the DNA. TRBV21-1 is an annotated pseudogene. The CDR3 runs to 12 residues. CDR3 DNA: TGTGCCATACCCCGGGACAGAGATGGCTACACCTTC. The encoded protein is CAIPRDRDGYTF.

The chain employs TRBV15 and TRBJ2-6; tentatively, D is TRBD1 or TRBD2 (5 bases each). The germline V gene has CDR1 LNHNV and CDR2 YYDKDF (reference sequence). The CDR3 contains 16 residues. V lost 0 bases and J lost 0, with 6 bases in between. CDR3 DNA: TGTGCCACCAGCAGAGATGGGGGCTCTGGGGCCAACGTCCTGACTTTC. As protein: CATSRDGGSGANVLTF. Drawing the rest from reference TRBV15 and TRBJ2-6, the complete variable domain is DAMVIQNPRYQVTQFGKPVTLSCSQTLNHNVMYWYQQKSSQAPKLLFHYYDKDFNNEADTPDNFQSRRPNTSFCFLDIRSPGLGDTAMYLCATSRDGGSGANVLTFGAGSRLTVL.

As DNA, the CDR3 is TGTGCCAGCAGCCAAACGGGGCTTGCTGAAAAACTGTTTTTT. The encoded protein is CASSQTGLAEKLFF. The rearrangement links TRBV4-2 to TRBJ1-4; weak D call: TRBD1 (5 bases). Germline loops: CDR1 LGHNA, CDR2 YNFKEQ. V lost 2 bases and J 7 bases, leaving 11 bases between the germline ends. This CDR3 has 14 residues.

This chain joins TRBV12-3 or TRBV12-4 and TRBJ2-5; TRBD1 aligns across 8 bases. This CDR3 spans 15 amino acids. The V and J ends lost 2 bases and 4 bases, in that order; junction bases with no gene match: 6. The CDR3 loop reads CASSLKGRGPETQYF. CDR3 DNA sequence: TGTGCCAGCAGTTTAAAGGGCAGGGGGCCAGAGACCCAGTACTTC.

Points on this clonotype: Compared with germline, one end of the junction differs, possibly owing to a read error. The rearrangement uses TRBV7-7 and TRBJ2-5; D may match TRBD1 or TRBD2 (5 bases each). Germline V gives CDR1 SSHAT, CDR2 FNYEAQ (reference sequence). This CDR3 is 14 amino acids long. The CDR3 coding sequence is TGTGCTAGCAGCTTTGGGGGAACTGGTGAGACCCAGTACTTC. Residues: CASSFGGTGETQYF.

This chain links TRBV20-1 with TRBJ2-1; D is unresolved. Germline V CDR1 and CDR2: DFQATT, SNEGSKA (reference sequence). V was pared by 0 bases and J by 7 bases, with 16 bases between. The CDR3 has 15 amino acids. The CDR3 nucleotides are TGCAGTGCTAGAGATCACGAGTGGGCGAGGAATGAGCAGTTCTTC. Protein product: CSARDHEWARNEQFF.

This chain uses TRBV2 with TRBJ1-4; 7 bases are a match to TRBD1. This CDR3 has 15 residues. After removal of 3 bases from V and 3 bases from J, the junction contained 4 bases not matched to a gene. From germline, CDR1 is SNHLY and CDR2 FYNNEI. In DNA, the CDR3 is TGTGCCAGCAGTGACAGGGGGGCCTCTAATGAAAAACTGTTTTTT. Translating it yields CASSDRGASNEKLFF.

This clonotype was counted once. The V call is TRBV10-3, the J call TRBJ2-1, with 11 bases identical to TRBD2. The germline CDR1 and CDR2 sequences are ENHRY and SYGVKD. The length of the CDR3 is 14 residues. The V gene end was trimmed by 11 bases and the J gene end by 5 bases; junction bases not matched to a gene: 8. CDR3 sequence (DNA): TGTGCCTCCGGACTAGCGGGCGGAGACAATGAGCAGTTCTTC. It encodes CASGLAGGDNEQFF.

V gene TRBV19 combines with J gene TRBJ1-1; D perhaps matches TRBD1 (6 bases). This CDR3 contains 14 residues. CDR1 and CDR2 from the germline V gene are LNHDA and SQIVND (reference sequence). Trimming stripped 6 bases from V and 2 bases from J, with 13 bases between. The CDR3 loop is CASRRGQINTEAFF. The CDR3 DNA is TGTGCCAGTAGGCGAGGACAGATTAACACTGAAGCTTTCTTT.

J is TRBJ2-1 and V is TRBV13, with TRBD2 as a possible D gene (6 bases). Germline loops: CDR1 PRHDT, CDR2 FYEKMQ (reference sequence). V lost 3 bases, J lost 1 base, and 13 bases lay in between. CDR3 length: 16 residues. CDR3 sequence: CASSFRAGRSYNEQFF. The CDR3 DNA is TGTGCCAGCAGCTTCAGGGCAGGGAGGTCCTACAATGAGCAGTTCTTC.

The chain employs TRBV28 and TRBJ1-5; D ambiguous. This CDR3 has 15 residues. The germline CDR1 and CDR2 sequences are MDHEN and SYDVKM. V lost 6 bases and J 1 base, leaving 13 bases between the germline ends. The CDR3 protein is CASRRREVSNQPQHF. The DNA for the CDR3 is TGTGCCAGCAGACGTAGGGAGGTCAGCAATCAGCCCCAGCATTTT.

The CDR3 DNA reads TGTGCCAGCAGTAAGACAGGGTACAATGAGCAGTTCTTC. This codes for CASSKTGYNEQFF. The gene calls are TRBV6-2 or TRBV6-3 and TRBJ2-1, with 7 bases fitting TRBD1. Per the germline V gene, CDR1 is MNHEY and CDR2 is SVGEGT. This CDR3 region has 13 residues. V lost 5 bases, J lost 4 bases, and 2 bases stayed unmatched.

V gene TRBV7-2 combines with J gene TRBJ2-3; D may be TRBD1 or TRBD2 (5 bases each). V was clipped by 1 base and J by 0 bases, with 8 bases between them. Germline V gene lookup returns CDR1 SGHTA and CDR2 FQGNSA. The CDR3 runs to 15 residues. This chain's CDR3 is CASSLVRGSTDTQYF. CDR3 bases: TGTGCCAGCAGCTTAGTCCGGGGCAGCACAGATACGCAGTATTTT.

The gene calls are TRBV6-2 or TRBV6-3 and TRBJ2-1; no definite D call. Trimming cost V 5 bases and J 0 bases, with 11 bases left between them. Germline values: CDR1 MNHEY, CDR2 SVGEGT. This CDR3 comprises 15 residues. In nucleotides, the CDR3 is TGTGCCAGCAGTCCTCACATGGTCTCCTACAATGAGCAGTTCTTC. It is translated as CASSPHMVSYNEQFF.

The V gene is TRBV29-1, the J gene TRBJ1-2; D might be TRBD1 (6 bases). The CDR3 runs 14 residues. V lost 6 bases to trimming and J lost 7 bases, with 21 bases between them. Germline CDR1 is SQVTM and CDR2 is ANQGSEA. The CDR3 protein is CSVGQRAGTGGYTF. The CDR3 region has the DNA TGCAGCGTAGGACAGCGTGCCGGAACGGGTGGCTACACCTTC. The variable domain in full, completed from reference TRBV29-1 and TRBJ1-2, reads SAVISQKPSRDICQRGTSLTIQCQVDSQVTMMFWYRQQPGQSLTLIATANQGSEATYESGFVIDKFPISRPNLTFSTLTVSNMSPEDSSIYLCSVGQRAGTGGYTFGSGTRLTVV.

The chain combines TRBV5-6 with TRBJ2-7; D is possibly TRBD2 (6 bases). This CDR3 is 15 amino acids long. The V end was cut by 1 base, the J end by 2 bases, with 13 bases between. CDR1 SGHDT and CDR2 YYEEEE come from the germline V gene. CDR3 in DNA: TGTGCCAGCAGCTTGTTCACAGCGGGTGCCTACGAGCAGTACTTC. It yields the protein CASSLFTAGAYEQYF.

The rearrangement uses TRBV24-1 and TRBJ2-1, with TRBD2 matching 15 bases. The germline gives CDR1 KGHDR, CDR2 SFDVKD. The J segment lost 4 bases and the V segment lost 2 bases, leaving 2 bases of the junction unmatched. This CDR3 comprises 17 residues. DNA of the CDR3: TGTGCCACCAGTGATTCTGGGACTAGCGGGGGGTACAATGAGCAGTTCTTC. This codes for CATSDSGTSGGYNEQFF.

This clonotype has a single count. The J gene is TRBJ2-1, the V gene TRBV28; 11 positions agree with TRBD2. V gave up 7 bases and J gave up 5 bases; unmatched junction bases: 10. Germline V gene data show CDR1 as MDHEN and CDR2 as SYDVKM. The CDR3 is 16 amino acids. CDR3 region: CASTPAGTSGNNEQFF. The DNA of the CDR3 is TGTGCCAGCACCCCAGCCGGGACTAGCGGCAACAATGAGCAGTTCTTC.

The chain has TRBV7-3 and TRBJ2-2; a possible D gene is TRBD1 (5 bases). The CDR3 length is 16 residues. Deletions cut 4 bases from V and 4 bases from J, with 16 bases between. CDR1 is SGHTA and CDR2 is FQGTGA in the germline V gene. The CDR3 loop reads CASSSAEWGGTGELFF. The DNA for the CDR3 is TGTGCCAGCAGCTCCGCAGAATGGGGCGGCACCGGGGAGCTGTTTTTT.

Notes on this clonotype: The junction departs from the called germline gene at one end, perhaps through a read error. The rearrangement joins TRBV12-5 to TRBJ1-5; weak D call: TRBD1 (5 bases). The germline gives CDR1 LGHNT, CDR2 FRNRAP. The CDR3 runs to 15 residues. The CDR3 DNA sequence: TGTGCTAGTGGATTGGGACCGCGGAGCAATCAGCCCCAGCATTTT. This sequence encodes CASGLGPRSNQPQHF.

J is TRBJ1-2 and V is TRBV4-2; 7 positions match TRBD1. V was clipped by 8 bases and J by 4 bases; unmatched bases: 1. From germline, CDR1 is LGHNA and CDR2 YNFKEQ. The CDR3 is made up of 11 amino acids. CDR3 nucleotides: TGTGCCAGCGGGACAGCCTATGGCTACACCTTC. Protein sequence: CASGTAYGYTF.

This chain joins TRBV29-1 and TRBJ2-3; TRBD1 matches at 7 bases. The CDR3 extends over 14 amino acids. CDR1 SQVTM and CDR2 ANQGSEA come from the germline V gene. J gave up 1 base and V 2 bases, and 3 bases lay outside the gene matches. In DNA form, the CDR3 reads TGCAGCGTTGAACAGGGGGTGCGCACAGATACGCAGTATTTT. Translation gives CSVEQGVRTDTQYF.

The chain joins TRBV27 to TRBJ1-2; D is ambiguous. Trimming removed 3 bases from V and 7 bases from J, with 12 bases in between. The CDR3 length is 13 residues. Germline V CDR1 and CDR2: MNHEY, SMNVEV (reference sequence). The CDR3: CASSFKGMGGYTF. As DNA, the CDR3 is TGTGCCAGCAGTTTCAAGGGCATGGGTGGCTACACCTTC.

V and J are TRBV6-6 and TRBJ1-1; 9 bases fit TRBD1. V lost 4 bases, J lost 4 bases, and 4 bases stayed unmatched. The CDR3 has 14 amino acids. Germline loops: CDR1 MNHNY, CDR2 SVGAGI (reference sequence). CDR3: CASSWGQGVTEAFF. CDR3 DNA sequence: TGTGCCAGCAGTTGGGGACAGGGCGTCACTGAAGCTTTCTTT.

The CDR3 DNA follows: TGTGCCAGCAGCTGGGAAGCTGTCGGCGAGCAGTACTTC. Its translation is CASSWEAVGEQYF. This chain links TRBV7-9 with TRBJ2-7; no clear D. The CDR3 sequence is 13 residues long. Germline lookup yields CDR1 SEHNR and CDR2 FQNEAQ (reference sequence). V was cut by 4 bases and J by 6 bases, with 13 bases left in between.